This TCR beta chain is from a study of CD8+ T cells in alopecia areata. On the study more broadly: Percent affected scalp area, the SALT score, rated treated patients' severity. Overall study results and limits: In lesional scalp, particularly from alopecia totalis/universalis, clonality was higher than in normal scalp.

cDNA reverse transcribed from extracted RNA served as the sequencing template. Method: immunoSEQ multiplex PCR; TCRdb's copy keeps in-frame clones and lacks some. The sample holds 150,000 to 200,000 clones; roughly 53% are singletons and the top ten take 9.5% to 14%. A word on this clone: The target antigen is unknown.

Treatment here: oral pan-JAK inhibitor, 5-10 mg twice daily. From PBMCs, CD4+ and CD8+ T cells were sorted. Sequenced here: CD8+ T cells sorted from blood, sampled at week 24, from a patient treated with tofacitinib. This receptor was taken from a human donor with alopecia areata.

DNA of the CDR3: TGTGCCAGCAGTTCGATTAGGACAGGGAAGTACTTC. This encodes CASSSIRTGKYF. This chain joins TRBV6-6 and TRBJ2-7; 8 nucleotides agree with TRBD1. V was pared by 4 bases and J by 11 bases, with 7 bases of the junction left unmatched. Germline-derived CDR1 and CDR2 are MNHNY and SVGAGI (reference sequence). The CDR3 is made up of 12 amino acids.